Reported below is one TCR beta chain. Its specificity is not known. The data derive from a study of T cells in localized non-small cell lung cancer. Study outcomes and limitations: Elevated blood T cell density was associated with longer overall survival. Median approximately 50 top-100 tumor clones were shared with paired adjacent lung.

Sequencing was performed with immunoSEQ multiplex PCR; in TCRdb, only in-frame clones are kept and a portion is missing. The data contain roughly 5,200 clones, about three fifths of them singletons. The receptor was isolated from a male donor aged 60 or over with stage I squamous cell lung carcinoma. The specimen comprised lymph node tissue, sampled before any cancer treatment.

CDR3 protein: CASSPPRDAGGREQYF. The DNA of the CDR3 is TGTGCCAGCTCACCACCGAGGGACGCCGGTGGTCGCGAGCAGTACTTC. V and J are TRBV18 and TRBJ2-7; TRBD1 or TRBD2 may be the D gene (5 bases each). Germline CDR1 reads KGHSH; CDR2 reads LQKENI. V dropped 0 bases and J dropped 6 bases, with 18 bases sitting between them. This CDR3 spans 16 amino acids. Full variable domain (remainder filled in from reference TRBV18 and TRBJ2-7): NAGVMQNPRHLVRRRGQEARLRCSPMKGHSHVYWYRQLPEEGLKFMVYLQKENIIDESGMPKERFSAEFPKEGPSILRIQQVVRGDSAAYFCASSPPRDAGGREQYFGPGTRLTVT.